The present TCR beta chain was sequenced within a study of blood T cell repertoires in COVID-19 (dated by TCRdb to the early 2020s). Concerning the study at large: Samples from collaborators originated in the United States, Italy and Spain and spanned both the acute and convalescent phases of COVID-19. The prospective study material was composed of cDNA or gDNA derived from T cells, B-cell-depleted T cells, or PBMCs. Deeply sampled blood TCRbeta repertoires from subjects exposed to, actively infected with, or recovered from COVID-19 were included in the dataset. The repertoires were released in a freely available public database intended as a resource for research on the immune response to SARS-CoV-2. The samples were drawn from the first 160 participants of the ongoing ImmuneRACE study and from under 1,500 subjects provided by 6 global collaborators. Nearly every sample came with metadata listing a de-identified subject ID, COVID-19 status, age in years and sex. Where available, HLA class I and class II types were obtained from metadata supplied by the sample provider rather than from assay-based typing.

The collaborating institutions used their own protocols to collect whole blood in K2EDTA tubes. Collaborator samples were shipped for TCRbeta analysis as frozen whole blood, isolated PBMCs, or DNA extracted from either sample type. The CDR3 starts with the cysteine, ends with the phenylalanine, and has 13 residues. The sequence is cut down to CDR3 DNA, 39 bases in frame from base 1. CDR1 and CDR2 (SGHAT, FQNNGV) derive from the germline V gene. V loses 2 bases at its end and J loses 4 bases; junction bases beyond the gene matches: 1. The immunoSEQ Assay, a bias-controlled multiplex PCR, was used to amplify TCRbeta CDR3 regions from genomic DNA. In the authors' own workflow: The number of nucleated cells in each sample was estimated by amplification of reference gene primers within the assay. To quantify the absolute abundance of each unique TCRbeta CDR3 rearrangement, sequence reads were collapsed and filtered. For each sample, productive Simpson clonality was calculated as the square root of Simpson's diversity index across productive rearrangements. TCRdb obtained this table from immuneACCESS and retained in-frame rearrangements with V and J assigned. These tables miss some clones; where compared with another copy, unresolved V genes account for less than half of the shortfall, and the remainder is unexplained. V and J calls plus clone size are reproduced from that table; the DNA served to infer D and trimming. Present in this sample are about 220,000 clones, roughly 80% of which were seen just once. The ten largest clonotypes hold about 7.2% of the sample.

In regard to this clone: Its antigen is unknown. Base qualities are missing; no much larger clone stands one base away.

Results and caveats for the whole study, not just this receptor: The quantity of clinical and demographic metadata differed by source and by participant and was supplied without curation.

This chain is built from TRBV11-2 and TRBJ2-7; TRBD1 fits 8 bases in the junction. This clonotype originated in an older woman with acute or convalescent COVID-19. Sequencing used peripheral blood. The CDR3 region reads CASSLHRGYEQYF. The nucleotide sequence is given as TGTGCCAGCAGCTTACACAGGGGGTACGAGCAGTACTTC.